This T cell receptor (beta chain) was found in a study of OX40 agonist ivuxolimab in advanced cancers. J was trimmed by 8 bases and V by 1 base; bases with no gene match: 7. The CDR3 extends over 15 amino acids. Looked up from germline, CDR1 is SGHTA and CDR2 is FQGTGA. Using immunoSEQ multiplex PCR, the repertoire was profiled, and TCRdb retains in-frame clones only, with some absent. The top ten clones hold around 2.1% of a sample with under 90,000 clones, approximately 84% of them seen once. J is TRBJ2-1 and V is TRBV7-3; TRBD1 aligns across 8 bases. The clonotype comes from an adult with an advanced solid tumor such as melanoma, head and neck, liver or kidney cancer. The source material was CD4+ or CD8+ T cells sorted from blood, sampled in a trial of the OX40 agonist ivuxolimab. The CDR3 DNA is TGTGCCAGCAGCTTAAATGGACAGGGACATGATGAGCAGTTCTTC. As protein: CASSLNGQGHDEQFF.